The subject of this entry is one TCR beta chain. Its antigen is not yet known. Sequence at one end of the junction differs from germline and may be a read error. Different DNA sequences within this sample yield the same CDR3. CDR1 and CDR2 are read off the germline V gene as MNHEY and SVGAGI. The CDR3, from cysteine to phenylalanine, totals 16 residues. Just the 48-base CDR3 DNA is kept, in frame starting at base 1. These data belong to a study of cytomegalovirus exposure and HLA in healthy donors (dated by TCRdb to 2017 to 2019). Study-wide context: In an earlier analysis of approximately 500 of the donors, approximately 300 Gb of sequence data and 90 million to 120 million unique TCR beta sequences from 150 million to 200 million T cells were reported. Both class I and class II loci were covered by HLA typing, at four-digit resolution. Among the roughly 400 genotyped donors, 81% belonged to the genetic ancestry cluster associated with self-reported Caucasian donors. A later analysis re-examined previously published TCR beta repertoires from just over 650 donors and added high-resolution HLA genotyping to investigate patterns of TCR occurrence. High-throughput TCR immunosequencing, statistical association of individual TCRs with disease status, and machine learning were combined to predict cytomegalovirus infection status. Several DR-DQ haplotypes were handled as single units for association and clustering, since linkage in the cohort was strong. An earlier analysis of approximately 640 of the donors applied high-throughput TCR beta sequencing to assess whether each TCR beta V gene segment acted as functional or pseudogenic. Rather than drawing on any new phenotypic data, the later analysis identified candidate immune exposures from TCR beta sequences and the way those sequences occurred across donors. A separate validation cohort of more than 100 different subjects was used in addition to the approximately 670-subject first cohort. The number of typed donors differed by locus: about 629-640 for A, B, C, DRB1 and DQB1; 522 for DQA1; some 590 for DPA1; and roughly 470 for DPB1. The T cell repertoires of under 750 subjects were profiled by immunosequencing and related to cytomegalovirus serostatus. About 320 gigabases of sequencing data and approximately 85 million unique TCR sequences were included in an early release covering several hundred HLA-typed donors. All discovery cohort repertoires had been generated on a single sequencing platform. A later genetic analysis took genome-wide SNP genotypes for about 60% of the roughly 670 donors and used that subset as a discovery cohort. Donor age, sex, ethnicity and CMV serostatus were compiled together with the repertoire data. The study aimed to test whether cataloging public T cell receptors could reveal signatures of past pathogen exposure. On average, roughly 240,000 unique TCR beta nucleotide sequences were sequenced per donor among 350 to 400 genotyped donors of the cohort, with roughly 20% of those sequences being non-productive. The paper's findings and limits, for the study overall: A few of the identified cytomegalovirus-associated TCR beta chains were confirmed in vitro to be specific for cytomegalovirus antigens. Assigning TCR associations to individual alleles was difficult when HLA alleles, especially DR and DQ, strongly co-occurred. V-gene and J-gene trimming of TCR beta chains was associated with a missense DCLRE1C variant in a later genetic analysis, and the association was replicated in an independent cohort. According to the authors, the approach could potentially be generalized to other disease states and immunological phenotypes. Linkage disequilibrium might explain the correlated functional status among segregating V segments, but an unknown experimental factor could not be ruled out. A further reported finding was that TCR beta sequences accurately predicted the HLA-A and HLA-B alleles for most subjects in the first cohort. HLA typing was unavailable for some donors at each locus, so association tests used only the typed subset. In a later analysis, 15,000 to 20,000 TCR beta sequences were associated with specific HLA alleles at a false discovery rate of 0.05. According to a later analysis, most CMV-associated TCR beta chains appeared to be HLA-restricted, and the HLA associations seemed to be driven largely by CMV exposure. According to a later analysis, parvovirus B19, influenza, CMV and Epstein-Barr virus appeared linked to several top co-occurrence clusters. Compared with equally common non-associated chains, HLA-associated TCR beta chains in a later analysis were more clonally expanded and had lower generation probabilities. An earlier analysis of approximately 540 of the donors showed that most TCR beta V segments appeared in productive rearrangements either about 87% or about 30% of the time, which broadly matched IMGT annotations. In a later genetic analysis, fewer N-insertions in productive TCRs were reported among donors in an Asian-associated ancestry cluster than the 666-donor mean. In the study, 164 TCR beta chains were listed as associated with cytomegalovirus. A cluster of highly shared sequence variants was judged likely to represent a technical artifact of the sequencing pipeline. According to a later analysis, TCR association rates differed among HLA loci, with DRB1 alleles showing the most associated TCRs and HLA-C alleles showing the fewest. The classifier was reported to diagnose cytomegalovirus status with high specificity and sensitivity in both the original and validation cohorts. Some IMGT-functional V segments, including TRBV6-2 and TRBV6-3, could not be distinguished by the 87-base-pair reads and were therefore excluded. In this cohort, only TCR beta chains were sequenced, and detectable features were limited by the absence of alpha or paired-chain data. Most TCR sequences were observed very rarely across donors, whereas some public TCRs were present in many individuals. Sequencing depth was assumed to be roughly uniform across donors in the presence/absence analyses, though that assumption may not hold. The only immune exposure information available for the cohort was CMV serostatus. The earlier analysis of fewer than 750 of the donors excluded roughly 16 rarely observed V segments, including chromosome 9 orphons, because counts were too low.

The cohort was made up of approximately 700 healthy bone marrow donors. At the time of sampling, every cohort member was nominally healthy, though immune exposures that went unrecorded were likely present. The donor was CMV seronegative and was included in the group of over 300 seronegative cohort members. Each donor provided a peripheral blood sample, and peripheral blood mononuclear cells were used for TCR beta sequencing. The Qiagen DNeasy Blood Extraction Kit was used to extract genomic DNA from the blood cell samples. Libraries came from the immunoSEQ multiplex PCR assay. The multiplex PCR relied on a mix of 60 forward primers for TCR Vbeta segments and 13 reverse primers for TCR Jbeta segments. The CDR3 region of rearranged TCR beta genes was amplified from genomic DNA by a multiplex PCR assay. Amplified TCR beta libraries were sequenced as 87-base-pair reads on the Illumina HiSeq System. Processing in the source paper ran as follows. A later analysis tallied 75 million to 95 million unique TCR beta chains across the 660 or so repertoires, and around 12 million of those chains were shared by two or more donors. A nearest-neighbor algorithm error-corrected the raw reads and collapsed the reads into unique sequences, merging closely related sequences to remove PCR and sequencing errors. CDR3 sequences were aligned to IMGT reference sequences to assign V, D and J gene segments. For a sequence to be retained, a match of at least six nucleotides was required to both a V gene segment and a J gene segment. A rearrangement was called productive if the CDR3 had no stop codons and remained in frame with V and J, and every other rearrangement was called non-productive. CDR3 was defined by IMGT convention, running from the second conserved V-encoded cysteine to the conserved J-encoded phenylalanine. Sequences without an unambiguous match to a single V gene segment were excluded from the earlier analysis of 587 of the donors. An earlier analysis of 450 to 650 of the donors called V segments functional above 56.7% productive rearrangements and segregating when the between-donor standard deviation exceeded 5%. To diagnose cytomegalovirus status from the catalog of TCR beta chain sequences, a statistical classification framework was built. V and J gene assignment, in a later analysis, came from comparing TCR nucleotide sequences with IMGT/GENE-DB human TR gene sequences. In a later analysis, CDR3 sequences and most-parsimonious VDJ recombination scenarios were assigned using the TCRdist pipeline. In a later analysis, each TCR beta chain was defined by its CDR3 amino acid sequence together with its V-gene family, and reads without a unique V-gene family were excluded. In a later analysis, fewer than 600 highly shared, low-generation-probability nucleotide sequences were removed to address suspected cross-contamination and a sequencing artifact. In a later analysis, a clonal expansion index for each public chain was calculated from normalized within-repertoire ranks of inferred template counts. In a later analysis, generation probabilities were computed using a VDJ recombination model fitted to out-of-frame rearrangements, and the results were checked against IGoR. In a later analysis, hypergeometric tests were used to score TCR-TCR, TCR-HLA and TCR-CMV co-occurrence, with a repertoire-size bias correction applied to TCR pairs. In a later analysis, false discovery rates were estimated by permuting HLA or CMV assignments 20 times. A later analysis grouped co-occurring TCRs with DBSCAN, adding TCRdist sequence similarity when clustering within HLA-allele-positive subsets. Co-occurrence clustering excluded repertoires with fewer than 30,000 or more than 120,000 public chains, plus five with anomalous nucleotide sharing. Entries here come from immuneACCESS through TCRdb and include only in-frame sequences with V and J called. Some clones fail to appear in such tables; in the studies checked, an unresolved V gene covers under half of the shortfall, and the cause of the remainder is unknown. The V and J calls and the clone size are those of that table, but D and trimming were determined from the DNA. This sample comprises about 190,000 clones, around 90% of them detected only once. The ten largest account for approximately 1.7% of the sample.

The receptor chain draws on TRBV6-5 and TRBJ2-7, with 8 bases matching TRBD1. The source material was PBMCs. This clonotype was sampled from a woman in her late teens or twenties in good health and CMV-seronegative. Here the CDR3 is given as CASSYSRQGAVYEQYF. The DNA sequence is given as TGTGCCAGCAGTTACTCTAGGCAGGGGGCTGTGTACGAGCAATACTTC.